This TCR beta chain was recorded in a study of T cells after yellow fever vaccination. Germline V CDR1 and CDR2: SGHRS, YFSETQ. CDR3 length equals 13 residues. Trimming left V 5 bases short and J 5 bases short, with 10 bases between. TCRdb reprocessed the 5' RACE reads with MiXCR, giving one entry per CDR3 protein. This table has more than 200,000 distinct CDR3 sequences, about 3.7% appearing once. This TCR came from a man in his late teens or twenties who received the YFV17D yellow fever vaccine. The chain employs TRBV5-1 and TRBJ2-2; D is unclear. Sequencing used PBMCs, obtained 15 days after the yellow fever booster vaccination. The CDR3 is CASRPIGTGELFF. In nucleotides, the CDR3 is TGCGCCAGCAGGCCTATAGGGACCGGGGAGCTGTTTTTT.